These 24 T cell receptor beta chains originate from one sample sequenced in a study of response to subunit inactivated influenza vaccine. One entry per CDR3 protein, called by TCRdb with MiXCR from the RT-PCR reads. Of 500,000 to 550,000 distinct CDR3 sequences in the sample, around 7.7% were seen once. Material: PBMCs from blood, obtained less than 30 months after vaccination. The receptors originated from a man aged 45-69 years who received an inactivated influenza vaccine.

J is TRBJ1-4 and V is TRBV12-3 or TRBV12-4; maybe TRBD1 (6 bases). The CDR3 is 14 residues long. Trimming took 5 bases from V and 3 from J, leaving 10 bases between them. In DNA, the CDR3 is TGTGCCAGCAGTCCCCCAGGGGCTAATGAAAAACTGTTTTTT. Translating it yields CASSPPGANEKLFF.

V is TRBV20-1 and J is TRBJ2-3; D remains unclear. V was pared by 3 bases and J by 1 base, with 26 bases between. CDR3 length equals 19 residues. Germline CDR1 and CDR2: DFQATT and SNEGSKA (reference sequence). As DNA, the CDR3 is TGCAGTGCTAGGGGATCAATATGGCGCGTTGGGGATGGCACAGATACGCAGTATTTT. It translates to CSARGSIWRVGDGTDTQYF.

This clonotype has a handful of counts. The J gene is TRBJ1-5, the V gene TRBV19; D gene uncertain. This CDR3 has 14 amino acids. The germline V gene encodes CDR1 LNHDA and CDR2 SQIVND (reference sequence). V dropped 3 bases and J dropped 7 bases, with 13 bases sitting between them. The CDR3 loop reads CASSIEGGRQPQHF. The CDR3 DNA follows: TGTGCCAGTAGTATTGAGGGAGGGAGACAGCCCCAGCATTTT.

This clonotype was found a few times. The chain employs TRBV5-1 and TRBJ1-6; 8 bases fit TRBD1. V was pared by 0 bases and J by 0 bases, with 2 bases of the junction left unmatched. CDR3 length: 17 amino acids. Germline V gene sequence: CDR1 SGHRS, CDR2 YFSETQ. CDR3 amino acids: CASSLGTGGSYNSPLHF. Written as DNA, the CDR3 is TGCGCCAGCAGCTTGGGAACAGGGGGCTCCTATAATTCACCCCTCCACTTT.

Concerning this clonotype: A much larger clone lies a single base off, so this may be a read error. The gene calls are TRBV5-8 and TRBJ2-1, with a possible D match to TRBD2 (5 bases). Germline V gene sequence: CDR1 SGHTS, CDR2 YDEGEE. This CDR3 contains 15 residues. Trimming left V 6 bases short and J 8 bases short, with 21 bases between. CDR3 sequence: CASNLWKGVKDEQFF. DNA of the CDR3: TGTGCCAGCAACCTATGGAAGGGAGTAAAGGATGAGCAGTTCTTC.

In DNA, the CDR3 is TGTGCCAGCAGCTCAGGGACTAGCGGAAACACAGATACGCAGTATTTT. Translating it yields CASSSGTSGNTDTQYF. This rearrangement joins TRBV7-9 to TRBJ2-3; 11 bases match TRBD2. CDR3 size: 16 residues. Germline CDR1 reads SEHNR; CDR2 reads FQNEAQ (reference sequence). Trimming cost V 4 bases and J 2 bases; bases outside gene matches: 5.

This clonotype has a count of ten or more. The CDR3 is CASSLVNGGEQYF. The CDR3 DNA reads TGTGCCAGCAGCTTAGTGAACGGGGGTGAGCAGTACTTC. This rearrangement joins TRBV7-9 to TRBJ2-7, with D perhaps TRBD2 (6 bases). V was clipped by 1 base and J by 7 bases, with 11 bases between them. The CDR3 is 13 residues long. Germline CDR1 reads SEHNR; CDR2 reads FQNEAQ (reference sequence).

This clonotype was detected only a few times. V gene TRBV2 combines with J gene TRBJ2-3; 7 nucleotides line up with TRBD2. CDR1 and CDR2 from the germline V gene are SNHLY and FYNNEI. Germline trimming cut 7 bases from V and 6 bases from J; bases unmatched to any gene: 7. The CDR3 loop spans 13 amino acids. Written as DNA, the CDR3 is TGTGCCAGCACCTACGGGGAGGGGGATACGCAGTATTTT. This translates into CASTYGEGDTQYF.

The chain has TRBV7-8 and TRBJ1-1; D is undetermined. This CDR3 contains 15 residues. Trimming shortened V by 1 base and J by 6 bases, and 15 bases separated the two germline ends. CDR1 and CDR2 from the germline V gene are SGHVS and FQNEAQ. CDR3 residues: CASSLEYRARPEAFF. The DNA of the CDR3 is TGTGCCAGCAGCTTAGAATATCGGGCCAGACCTGAAGCTTTCTTT.

The V call is TRBV5-6, the J call TRBJ1-5; a weak D match, TRBD1 (5 bases). The CDR3 contains 15 residues. Germline CDR1 reads SGHDT; CDR2 reads YYEEEE. Trimming shortened V by 4 bases and J by 9 bases, and 20 bases separated the two germline ends. CDR3 nucleotide sequence: TGTGCCAGCAGCCGGGGGACGGGCCTCGGCGGGCCCCAGCATTTT. Its translation is CASSRGTGLGGPQHF.

The rearrangement uses TRBV24-1 and TRBJ2-2; 10 bases are shared with TRBD1. The V gene end was trimmed by 7 bases and the J gene end by 5 bases; junction bases not matched to a gene: 6. The germline V gene has CDR1 KGHDR and CDR2 SFDVKD. The CDR3 consists of 15 residues. CDR3 in amino acids: CATRGTGEVTGELFF. The DNA of the CDR3 is TGTGCCACCAGAGGGACAGGGGAGGTAACCGGGGAGCTGTTTTTT.

This clonotype was recorded a few times. The rearrangement links TRBV28 to TRBJ1-1, with D possibly TRBD1 on 5 matching bases. This CDR3 comprises 15 residues. CDR1 is MDHEN, CDR2 SYDVKM, per germline. V lost 1 base and J lost 5, with 14 bases in between. CDR3 sequence reads: CASSLSPGSRTEAFF. The CDR3 DNA sequence: TGTGCCAGCAGTTTATCCCCAGGGTCGCGAACTGAAGCTTTCTTT.

This clonotype has a handful of counts. The chain employs TRBV4-2 and TRBJ1-1, with D uncertain. This CDR3 region has 16 residues. CDR1 LGHNA and CDR2 YNFKEQ come from the germline V gene. The V end lost 1 base, the J end lost 0 bases, and 12 bases lay between the germline ends. The CDR3 here is CASSQAGTHLNTEAFF. The CDR3 DNA sequence: TGTGCCAGCAGCCAAGCGGGAACACACTTGAACACTGAAGCTTTCTTT.

The table lists this clonotype with a few counts. This chain joins TRBV20-1 and TRBJ2-1; 7 bases align to TRBD1. J gave up 2 bases and V 5 bases, and 6 bases lay outside the gene matches. CDR1 is DFQATT, CDR2 SNEGSKA, per germline (reference sequence). CDR3 length: 14 amino acids. Written as DNA, the CDR3 is TGCAGTGCTTTGGGACAGATGACCTACAATGAGCAGTTCTTC. Its translation: CSALGQMTYNEQFF.

This clonotype was counted a few times. This chain links TRBV29-1 with TRBJ2-1, with 10 bases lining up with TRBD2. The V gene's germline CDR1 is SQVTM and CDR2 ANQGSEA. This CDR3 is 12 amino acids long. CDR3 in amino acids: CSLTSGISEQFF. CDR3 bases: TGCAGTCTCACTAGCGGGATCAGTGAGCAGTTCTTC.

This clonotype turned up a few times. J is TRBJ1-5 and V is TRBV7-2; D unclear. V gave up 5 bases and J gave up 1 base, with 6 bases separating them. Germline V gene lookup returns CDR1 SGHTA and CDR2 FQGNSA. CDR3 length equals 13 residues. CDR3 coding DNA: TGTGCCAGCAGCACCGTAAGCAATCAGCCCCAGCATTTT. It codes for CASSTVSNQPQHF.

This chain links TRBV10-3 with TRBJ1-3; 9 bases match TRBD1. CDR3 length: 15 residues. V was clipped by 10 bases and J by 0 bases; unmatched bases: 7. Germline V CDR1 and CDR2: ENHRY, SYGVKD. The CDR3 DNA follows: TGTGCCACCTTGGGACAGGGAGACTCTGGAAACACCATATATTTT. It codes for CATLGQGDSGNTIYF.

This clonotype came up a few times. The chain joins TRBV11-3 to TRBJ2-3, with D possibly called TRBD1 or TRBD2 (6 bases each). With 1 base removed from V and 0 bases from J, the gap between germline ends came to 20 bases. Germline V lookup: CDR1 SGHNT, CDR2 YENEEA. The CDR3 is 19 residues long. CDR3 coding DNA: TGTGCCAGCAGCTTAGGGACAGTATTGGGGGGCTCTAGCACAGATACGCAGTATTTT. Protein product: CASSLGTVLGGSSTDTQYF.

The sample holds many counts of this clonotype. This sequence joins TRBV12-3 or TRBV12-4 and TRBJ2-1; 11 nucleotides agree with TRBD1. With V trimmed by 5 bases and J by 12 bases, 9 bases remained unmatched. This CDR3 region has 14 residues. CDR3 in DNA: TGTGCCAGCAGTCCCGGACAGGGGGCCATTGGGCAGTTCTTC. This sequence encodes CASSPGQGAIGQFF.

The chain couples TRBV11-1 to TRBJ2-3, with 10 bases aligning to TRBD2. The junction had 15 bases not matched to a gene; V was cut back by 1 base and J by 2 bases. The CDR3 extends over 20 amino acids. Per the germline V gene, CDR1 is SGHAT and CDR2 is FQDESV (reference sequence). CDR3 sequence (DNA): TGTGCCAGCAGCTTAGTGTTTCAGGCACGGACTAGCGGCATCACAGATACGCAGTATTTT. Translation gives CASSLVFQARTSGITDTQYF.

The genes are TRBV20-1 and TRBJ2-1; the match to TRBD2 covers 9 bases. V lost 5 bases and J lost 5; bases outside the gene matches: 4. The CDR3 runs to 13 residues. Germline CDR1 DFQATT, CDR2 SNEGSKA (reference sequence). DNA for the CDR3: TGCAGTGCTCCGGGACTAGCTAACAATGAGCAGTTCTTC. Translating gives CSAPGLANNEQFF.

This clonotype was observed a handful of times. The J gene is TRBJ2-1, the V gene TRBV2; possibly TRBD2 for D (6 bases). The CDR3 consists of 14 residues. V was trimmed by 3 bases and J by 10 bases, leaving 16 bases between them. Germline V gives CDR1 SNHLY, CDR2 FYNNEI. The CDR3 DNA reads TGTGCCAGCAGTGACACCACCGGACTAAGCGAGCAGTTCTTC. Translated: CASSDTTGLSEQFF.

This clonotype turned up a few times. The gene calls are TRBV12-3 or TRBV12-4 and TRBJ1-2; D ambiguous. The CDR3 contains 12 residues. The V end lost 5 bases, the J end lost 9 bases, and 13 bases lay between the germline ends. The CDR3 sequence: CASSPGLSSYTF. The CDR3 region has the DNA TGTGCCAGCAGTCCCGGGCTGAGTAGCTACACCTTC.

This clonotype was detected only a few times. This chain joins TRBV28 and TRBJ2-3; 14 bases are a match to TRBD2. The CDR3 covers 17 residues. Germline V gene lookup returns CDR1 MDHEN and CDR2 SYDVKM. J gave up 7 bases and V 3 bases, and 9 bases lay outside the gene matches. The CDR3 is CASSFAPGLAGVYTQYF. The DNA of the CDR3 is TGTGCCAGCAGTTTTGCCCCGGGACTAGCGGGAGTCTATACGCAGTATTTT.